This TCR beta chain was obtained from a study of blood T cell repertoires in COVID-19. The V gene's germline CDR1 is SGHTA and CDR2 FQGNSA. Losses at the gene ends were 4 bases for V and 1 base for J; bases not matched to a gene: 5. The CDR3 contains 16 residues. The table came from immunoSEQ multiplex PCR; TCRdb's copy has only in-frame clones and leaves some out. The top ten hold 4% of the sample, which has under 200,000 clones, 80% to 90% seen once. This receptor was obtained from a woman between 65 and 79 years old with acute or convalescent COVID-19. The V gene is TRBV7-2, the J gene TRBJ1-5; TRBD1 aligns across 9 bases. Sequences were obtained from peripheral blood. CDR3 sequence: CASSSPGQGSNQPQHF. The CDR3 region has the DNA TGTGCCAGCAGCTCTCCGGGACAGGGAAGCAATCAGCCCCAGCATTTT.